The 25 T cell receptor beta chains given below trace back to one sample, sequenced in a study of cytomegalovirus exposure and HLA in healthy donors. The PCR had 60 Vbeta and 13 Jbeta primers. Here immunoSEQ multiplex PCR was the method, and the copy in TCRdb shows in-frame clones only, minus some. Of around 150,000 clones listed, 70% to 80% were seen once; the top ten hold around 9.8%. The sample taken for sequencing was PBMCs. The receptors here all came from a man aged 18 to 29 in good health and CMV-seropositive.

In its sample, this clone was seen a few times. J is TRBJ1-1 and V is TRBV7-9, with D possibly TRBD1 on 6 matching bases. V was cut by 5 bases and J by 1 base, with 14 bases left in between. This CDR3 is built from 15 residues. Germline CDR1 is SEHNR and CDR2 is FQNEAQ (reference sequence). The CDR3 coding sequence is TGTGCCAGCAGCCCAACCGGCAGGGGGAACACTGAAGCTTTCTTT. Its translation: CASSPTGRGNTEAFF.

This CDR3 is CASSEVPGSQPQHF. CDR3 nucleotides: TGTGCCAGCAGTGAAGTCCCAGGATCCCAGCCCCAGCATTTT. This chain uses TRBV6-1 with TRBJ1-5; unclear D gene. Germline loops: CDR1 MNHNS, CDR2 SASEGT. The CDR3 runs to 14 residues. V was clipped by 1 base and J by 7 bases, with 11 bases between them.

The CDR3, as DNA: TGCGCCAGCAGCGCCCATGGGCGAAACTATGGCTACACCTTC. Its protein product is CASSAHGRNYGYTF. The rearrangement links TRBV5-1 to TRBJ1-2; D call uncertain. CDR3 length equals 14 residues. Germline-derived CDR1 and CDR2 are SGHRS and YFSETQ. Between the trimmed V and J ends, which lost 4 bases and 2 bases, there was a span of 12 bases.

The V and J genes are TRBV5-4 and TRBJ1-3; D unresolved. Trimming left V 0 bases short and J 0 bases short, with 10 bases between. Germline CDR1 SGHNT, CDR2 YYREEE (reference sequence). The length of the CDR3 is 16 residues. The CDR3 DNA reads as TGTGCCAGCAGCTTGGATAGTGCAGGCTCTGGAAACACCATATATTTT. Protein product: CASSLDSAGSGNTIYF.

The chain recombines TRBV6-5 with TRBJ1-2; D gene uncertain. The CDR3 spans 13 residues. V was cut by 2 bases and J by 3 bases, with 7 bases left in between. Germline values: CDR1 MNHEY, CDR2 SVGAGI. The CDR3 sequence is CASSYRRDYGYTF. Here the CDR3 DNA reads TGTGCCAGCAGTTACAGAAGAGACTATGGCTACACCTTC.

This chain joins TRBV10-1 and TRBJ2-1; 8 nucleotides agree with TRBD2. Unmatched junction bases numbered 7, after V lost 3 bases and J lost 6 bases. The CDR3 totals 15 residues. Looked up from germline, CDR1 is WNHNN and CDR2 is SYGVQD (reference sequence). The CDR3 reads CASSDPAGEVNEQFF. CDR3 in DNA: TGCGCCAGCAGTGACCCAGCGGGAGAGGTCAATGAGCAGTTCTTC.

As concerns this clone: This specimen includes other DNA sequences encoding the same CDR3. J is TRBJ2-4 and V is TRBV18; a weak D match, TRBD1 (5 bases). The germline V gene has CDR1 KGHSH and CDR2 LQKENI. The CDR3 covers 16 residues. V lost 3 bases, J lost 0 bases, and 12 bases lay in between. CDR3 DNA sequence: TGTGCCAGCTCACCTGGGCAGGGATTAGCCAAAAACATTCAGTACTTC. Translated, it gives CASSPGQGLAKNIQYF.

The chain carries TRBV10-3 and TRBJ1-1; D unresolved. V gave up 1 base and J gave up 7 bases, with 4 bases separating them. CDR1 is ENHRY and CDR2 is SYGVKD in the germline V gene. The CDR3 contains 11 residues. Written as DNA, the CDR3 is TGTGCCATCAGTGAGTTTAATGAAGCTTTCTTT. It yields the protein CAISEFNEAFF.

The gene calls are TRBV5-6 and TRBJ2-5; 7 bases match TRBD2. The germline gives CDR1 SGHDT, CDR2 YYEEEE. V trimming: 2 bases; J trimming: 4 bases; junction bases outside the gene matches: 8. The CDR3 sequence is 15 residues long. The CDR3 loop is CASSFASGEGETQYF. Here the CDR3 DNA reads TGTGCCAGCAGCTTTGCCAGCGGGGAAGGAGAGACCCAGTACTTC.

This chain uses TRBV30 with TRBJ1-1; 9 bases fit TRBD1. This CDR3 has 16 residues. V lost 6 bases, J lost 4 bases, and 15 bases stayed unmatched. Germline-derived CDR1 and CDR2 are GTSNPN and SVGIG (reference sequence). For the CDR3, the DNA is TGTGCCTGCCCGGGGACAGGGTTTAGGGGAGCCACTGAAGCTTTCTTT. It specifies CACPGTGFRGATEAFF.

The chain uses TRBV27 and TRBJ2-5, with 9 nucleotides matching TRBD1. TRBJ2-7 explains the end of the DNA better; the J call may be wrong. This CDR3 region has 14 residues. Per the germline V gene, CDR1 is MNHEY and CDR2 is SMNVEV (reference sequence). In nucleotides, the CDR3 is TGTGCCAGCAGGCAGACAGGGGGAACCTACGAGCAGTACTTC. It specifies CASRQTGGTYEQYF.

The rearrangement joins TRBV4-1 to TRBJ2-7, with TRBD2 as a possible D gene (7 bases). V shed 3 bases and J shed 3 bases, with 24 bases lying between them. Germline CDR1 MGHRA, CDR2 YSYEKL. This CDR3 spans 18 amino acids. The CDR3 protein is CASSHPAGAGEGGYEQYF. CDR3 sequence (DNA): TGCGCCAGCAGCCACCCCGCAGGGGCTGGGGAGGGGGGCTACGAGCAGTACTTC.

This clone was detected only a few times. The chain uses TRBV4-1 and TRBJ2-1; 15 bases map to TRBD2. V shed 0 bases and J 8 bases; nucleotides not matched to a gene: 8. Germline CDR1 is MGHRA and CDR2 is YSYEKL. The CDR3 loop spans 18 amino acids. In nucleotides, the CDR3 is TGCGCCAGCAGCCAAGACCCCCGGACTAGCGGGAGGGAAGATGAGCAGTTCTTC. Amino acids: CASSQDPRTSGREDEQFF.

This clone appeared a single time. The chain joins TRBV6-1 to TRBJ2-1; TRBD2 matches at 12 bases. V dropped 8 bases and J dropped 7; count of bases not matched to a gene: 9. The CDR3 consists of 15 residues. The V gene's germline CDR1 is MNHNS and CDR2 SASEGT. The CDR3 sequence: CASRLAGARRNEQFF. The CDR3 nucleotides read TGTGCCAGCCGACTAGCGGGAGCTCGAAGAAATGAGCAGTTCTTC.

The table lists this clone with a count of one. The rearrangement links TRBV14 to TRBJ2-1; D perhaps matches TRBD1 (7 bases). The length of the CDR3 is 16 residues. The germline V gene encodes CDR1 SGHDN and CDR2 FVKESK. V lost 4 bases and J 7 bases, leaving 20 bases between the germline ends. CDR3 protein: CASSPWGDSRGNEQFF. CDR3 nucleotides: TGTGCCAGCAGCCCTTGGGGGGACAGTAGGGGGAATGAGCAGTTCTTC. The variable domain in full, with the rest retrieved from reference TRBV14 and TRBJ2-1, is EAGVTQFPSHSVIEKGQTVTLRCDPISGHDNLYWYRRVMGKEIKFLLHFVKESKQDESGMPNNRFLAERTGGTYSTLKVQPAELEDSGVYFCASSPWGDSRGNEQFFGPGTRLTVL.

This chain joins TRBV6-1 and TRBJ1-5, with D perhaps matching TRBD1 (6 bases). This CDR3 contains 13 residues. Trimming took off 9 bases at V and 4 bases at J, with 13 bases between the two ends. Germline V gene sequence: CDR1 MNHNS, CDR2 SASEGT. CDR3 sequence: CASRGTLNQPQHF. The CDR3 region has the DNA TGTGCCAGTAGAGGGACACTGAATCAGCCCCAGCATTTT.

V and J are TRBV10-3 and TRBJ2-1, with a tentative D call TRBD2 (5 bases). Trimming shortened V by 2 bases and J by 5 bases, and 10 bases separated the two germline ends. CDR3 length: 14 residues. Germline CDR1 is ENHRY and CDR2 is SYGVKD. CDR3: CAISEPRENNEQFF. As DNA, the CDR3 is TGTGCCATCAGTGAGCCGAGGGAGAACAATGAGCAGTTCTTC.

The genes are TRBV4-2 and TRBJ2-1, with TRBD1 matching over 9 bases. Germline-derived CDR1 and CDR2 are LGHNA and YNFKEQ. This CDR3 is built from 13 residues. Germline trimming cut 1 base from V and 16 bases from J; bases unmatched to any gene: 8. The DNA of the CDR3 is TGTGCCAGCAGCCAAGGTGGGACAGGGCCCAAATTCTTC. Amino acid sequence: CASSQGGTGPKFF.

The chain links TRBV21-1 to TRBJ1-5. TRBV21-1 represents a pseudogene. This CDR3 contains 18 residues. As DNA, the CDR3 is TGTGCCAGCAGCAAAGGAGCCCTTGAGAGGGAGGACGATCAGCCCCAGCATTTT. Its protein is CASSKGALEREDDQPQHF.

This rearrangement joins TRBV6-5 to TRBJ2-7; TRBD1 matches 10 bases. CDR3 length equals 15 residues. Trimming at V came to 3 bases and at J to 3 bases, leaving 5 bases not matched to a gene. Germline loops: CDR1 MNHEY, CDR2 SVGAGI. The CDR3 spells CASSYNDRGLYEQYF. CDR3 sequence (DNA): TGTGCCAGCAGTTATAATGACAGGGGGCTCTACGAGCAGTACTTC.

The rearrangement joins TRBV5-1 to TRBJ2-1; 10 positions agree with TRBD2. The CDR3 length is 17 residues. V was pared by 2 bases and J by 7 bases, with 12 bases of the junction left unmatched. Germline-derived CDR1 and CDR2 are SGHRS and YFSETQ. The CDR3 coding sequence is TGCGCCAGCAGCTTCAGCGGGGGGGCCTCCCTCGATAATGAGCAGTTCTTC. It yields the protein CASSFSGGASLDNEQFF.

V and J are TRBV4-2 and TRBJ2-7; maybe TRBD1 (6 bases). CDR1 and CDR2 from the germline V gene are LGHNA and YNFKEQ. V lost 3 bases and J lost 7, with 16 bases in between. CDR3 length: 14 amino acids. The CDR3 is CASSQGQGMGEQYF. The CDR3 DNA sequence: TGTGCCAGCAGCCAGGGACAAGGGATGGGGGAGCAGTACTTC.

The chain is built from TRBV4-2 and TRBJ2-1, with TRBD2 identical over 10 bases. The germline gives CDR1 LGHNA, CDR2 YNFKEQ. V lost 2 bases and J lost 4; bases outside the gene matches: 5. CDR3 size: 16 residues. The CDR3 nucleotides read TGTGCCAGCAGCCAAAACCTAGCGGGAGCTTACAATGAGCAGTTCTTC. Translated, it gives CASSQNLAGAYNEQFF.

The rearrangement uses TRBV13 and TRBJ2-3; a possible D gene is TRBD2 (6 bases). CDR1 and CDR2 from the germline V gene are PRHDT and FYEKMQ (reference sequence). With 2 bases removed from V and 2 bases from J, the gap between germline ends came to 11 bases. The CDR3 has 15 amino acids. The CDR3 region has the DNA TGTGCCAGCAGCTTAAATCCTAGCGCCACAGATACGCAGTATTTT. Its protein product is CASSLNPSATDTQYF.

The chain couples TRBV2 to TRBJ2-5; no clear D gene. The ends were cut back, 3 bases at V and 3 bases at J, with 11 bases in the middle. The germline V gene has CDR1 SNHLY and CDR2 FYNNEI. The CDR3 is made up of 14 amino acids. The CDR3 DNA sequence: TGTGCCAGCAGTGATTCCCAGGCAGAAGAGACCCAGTACTTC. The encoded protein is CASSDSQAEETQYF.